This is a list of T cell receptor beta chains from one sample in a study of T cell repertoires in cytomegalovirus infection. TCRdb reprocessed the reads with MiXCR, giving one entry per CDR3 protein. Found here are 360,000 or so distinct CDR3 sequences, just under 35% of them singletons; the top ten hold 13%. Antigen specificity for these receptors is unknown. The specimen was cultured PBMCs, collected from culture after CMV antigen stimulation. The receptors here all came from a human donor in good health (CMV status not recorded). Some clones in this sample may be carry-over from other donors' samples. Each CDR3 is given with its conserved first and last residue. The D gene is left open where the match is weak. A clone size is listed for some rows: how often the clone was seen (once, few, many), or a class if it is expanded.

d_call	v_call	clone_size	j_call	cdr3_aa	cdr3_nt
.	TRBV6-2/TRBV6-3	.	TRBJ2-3	CATTDTDTQYF	TGTGCCACCACGGACACAGATACGCAGTATTTT
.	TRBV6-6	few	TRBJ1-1	CASSFGSHSNTEAFF	TGTGCCAGCAGTTTCGGATCCCATTCGAACACTGAAGCTTTCTTT
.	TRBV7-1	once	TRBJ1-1	CASSSEGSGGGTEAFF	TGTGCCAGCAGCTCAGAGGGGTCGGGTGGGGGCACTGAAGCTTTCTTT
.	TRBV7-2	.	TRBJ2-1	CASSLVLASSYNEQFF	TGTGCCAGCAGCTTAGTGCTTGCGAGCTCCTACAATGAGCAGTTCTTC
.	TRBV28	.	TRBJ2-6	CASSSHDGQKNSGANVLIF	TGTGCCAGCAGTTCACACGACGGACAGAAAAACTCTGGGGCCAACGTCCTGATTTTC
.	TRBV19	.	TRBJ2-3	CASSISAVSTDTQYF	TGTGCCAGTAGTATCTCGGCAGTTAGCACAGATACGCAGTATTTT
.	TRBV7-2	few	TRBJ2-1	CASSLDRVNNEQFF	TGTGCCAGCAGCTTAGACAGGGTCAACAATGAGCAGTTCTTC
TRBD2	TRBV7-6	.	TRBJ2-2	CASSLGAVAGTPRLTGELFF	TGTGCCAGCAGCTTAGGGGCGGTAGCGGGTACACCACGTCTCACCGGGGAGCTGTTTTTT
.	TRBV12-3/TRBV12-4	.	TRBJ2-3	CASSFVGIGTDTQYF	TGTGCCAGCAGTTTCGTCGGGATAGGCACAGATACGCAGTATTTT
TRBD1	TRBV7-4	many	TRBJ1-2	CASSQGQGANYGYTF	TGTGCCAGCAGCCAAGGACAGGGGGCTAACTATGGCTACACCTTC
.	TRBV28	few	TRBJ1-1	CASRSTDMNTEAFF	TGTGCCAGCAGGTCGACAGATATGAACACTGAAGCTTTCTTT
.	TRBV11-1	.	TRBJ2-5	CAITQGGETQYF	TGTGCCATCACGCAGGGCGGGGAGACCCAGTACTTC
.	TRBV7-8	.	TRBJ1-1	CASSFHGTEAFF	TGTGCCAGCAGCTTTCATGGTACTGAAGCTTTCTTT
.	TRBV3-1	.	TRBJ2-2	CASSRHEGDTGELFF	TGTGCCAGCAGCCGCCACGAGGGGGACACCGGGGAGCTGTTTTTT
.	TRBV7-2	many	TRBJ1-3	CASSPASGNTIYF	TGTGCCAGCAGCCCAGCCTCTGGAAACACCATATATTTT
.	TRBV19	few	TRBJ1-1	CASSIEVVQNTEAFF	TGTGCCAGTAGTATAGAGGTAGTACAGAACACTGAAGCTTTCTTT
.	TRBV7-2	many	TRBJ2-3	CASRFIEGTDTQYF	TGTGCCAGCAGGTTCATAGAGGGCACAGATACGCAGTATTTT
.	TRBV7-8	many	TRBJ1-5	CASSLERGQPQHF	TGTGCCAGCAGCTTAGAACGGGGTCAGCCCCAGCATTTT
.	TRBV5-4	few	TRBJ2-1	CASSRAERQFF	TGTGCCAGCAGCCGGGCGGAGCGGCAGTTCTTC
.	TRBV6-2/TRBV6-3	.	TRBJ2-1	CASSSWGAGNNEQFF	TGTGCCAGCAGTTCATGGGGGGCTGGGAACAATGAGCAGTTCTTC
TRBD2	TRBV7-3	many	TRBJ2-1	CASSSRAGGKLGSYNEQFF	TGTGCCAGCAGCTCCCGGGCGGGAGGTAAGCTGGGCTCCTACAATGAGCAGTTCTTC
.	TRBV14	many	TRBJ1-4	CASSRYQGFQLTNEKLFF	TGTGCCAGCAGCCGGTACCAGGGATTCCAACTTACAAATGAAAAACTGTTTTTT
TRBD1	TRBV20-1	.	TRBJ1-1	CSATAGTVPNTEAFF	TGCAGTGCTACCGCCGGGACAGTGCCGAACACTGAAGCTTTCTTT
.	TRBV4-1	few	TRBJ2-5	CASSQASGGVQTQYF	TGCGCCAGCAGCCAAGCGTCGGGGGGCGTGCAGACCCAGTACTTC
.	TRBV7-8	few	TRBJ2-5	CASSPIMGRGQTQYF	TGTGCCAGCAGCCCTATTATGGGCAGGGGACAGACCCAGTACTTC
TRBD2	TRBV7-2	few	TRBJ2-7	CASSFGLAGTKSSYEQYF	TGTGCCAGCAGCTTCGGCCTAGCGGGTACCAAAAGCTCCTACGAGCAGTACTTC
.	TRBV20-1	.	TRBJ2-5	CSARDHRELQETQYF	TGCAGTGCTAGAGATCACAGGGAACTCCAAGAGACCCAGTACTTC
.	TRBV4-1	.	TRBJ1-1	CASSQGSPGSPEAFF	TGCGCCAGCAGCCAAGGCTCCCCGGGGTCCCCTGAAGCTTTCTTT
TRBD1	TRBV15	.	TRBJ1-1	CATSRDGGQANTEAFF	TGTGCCACCAGCAGAGATGGGGGACAGGCGAACACTGAAGCTTTCTTT
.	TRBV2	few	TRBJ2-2	CASSDRVFTGELFF	TGTGCCAGCAGTGACAGGGTGTTCACCGGGGAGCTGTTTTTT
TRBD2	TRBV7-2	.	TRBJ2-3	CASSQGTSAYTDTQYF	TGTGCCAGCAGCCAGGGGACTAGCGCCTACACAGATACGCAGTATTTT
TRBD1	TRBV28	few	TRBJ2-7	CASSSTGIGTGPYEQYF	TGTGCCAGCAGTTCCACCGGGATCGGGACAGGGCCTTACGAGCAGTACTTC
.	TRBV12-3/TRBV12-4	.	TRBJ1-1	CASSLAQGLNTEAFF	TGTGCCAGCAGTCTCGCACAGGGTTTGAACACTGAAGCTTTCTTT
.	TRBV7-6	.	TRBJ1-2	CASSLALDSYGYTF	TGTGCCAGCAGCTTAGCCCTGGACAGCTATGGCTACACCTTC
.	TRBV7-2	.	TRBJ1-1	CASRFPGNTEAFF	TGTGCCAGCAGGTTCCCAGGAAACACTGAAGCTTTCTTT
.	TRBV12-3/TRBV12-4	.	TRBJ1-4	CASSDDSSNEKLFF	TGTGCCAGCAGTGACGACAGCTCTAATGAAAAACTGTTTTTT
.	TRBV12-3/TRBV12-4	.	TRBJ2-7	CASSPVEQYF	TGTGCCAGCAGCCCGGTAGAGCAGTACTTC
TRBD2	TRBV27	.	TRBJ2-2	CASSLPNRRLAGGEYTGELFF	TGTGCCAGCAGTTTACCGAACCGTAGACTAGCGGGAGGGGAGTACACCGGGGAGCTGTTTTTT
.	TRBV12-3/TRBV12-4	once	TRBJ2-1	CASSLGVVSLYNEQFF	TGTGCCAGCAGTTTAGGGGTAGTCTCCCTTTACAATGAGCAGTTCTTC
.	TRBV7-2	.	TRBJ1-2	CASRPGASYGYTF	TGTGCCAGCAGGCCAGGGGCGTCCTATGGCTACACCTTC
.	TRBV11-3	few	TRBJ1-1	CASSPGLAGNTEAFF	TGTGCCAGCAGCCCGGGCTTGGCAGGGAACACTGAAGCTTTCTTT
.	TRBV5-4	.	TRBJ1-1	CASSFGGGTIGTEAFF	TGTGCCAGCAGCTTTGGAGGGGGAACGATCGGGACTGAAGCTTTCTTT
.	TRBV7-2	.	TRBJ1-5	CASSYQGGQPQHF	TGTGCCAGCAGTTATCAGGGAGGTCAGCCCCAGCATTTT
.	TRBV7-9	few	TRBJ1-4	CASSFLSGLNEKLFF	TGTGCCAGCAGCTTCCTTTCGGGCCTTAATGAAAAACTGTTTTTT
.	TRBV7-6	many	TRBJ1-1	CASSSYGGQLTEAFF	TGTGCCAGCAGCTCCTATGGGGGGCAGCTTACTGAAGCTTTCTTT
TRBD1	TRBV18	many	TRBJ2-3	CASRDSADTQYF	TGTGCCAGCCGGGACAGTGCAGATACGCAGTATTTT
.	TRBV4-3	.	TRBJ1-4	CASSQINEKLFF	TGCGCCAGCAGCCAAATTAATGAAAAACTGTTTTTT
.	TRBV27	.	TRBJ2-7	CASFGRLGFEQYF	TGTGCCAGTTTTGGCCGGCTGGGGTTCGAGCAGTACTTC
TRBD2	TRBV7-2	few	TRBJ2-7	CASSHYGTSDYEQYF	TGTGCCAGCAGCCATTACGGGACTAGCGACTACGAGCAGTACTTC
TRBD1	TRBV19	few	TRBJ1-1	CASTGGNWFAFF	TGTGCCAGCACAGGGGGCAATTGGTTCGCTTTCTTT